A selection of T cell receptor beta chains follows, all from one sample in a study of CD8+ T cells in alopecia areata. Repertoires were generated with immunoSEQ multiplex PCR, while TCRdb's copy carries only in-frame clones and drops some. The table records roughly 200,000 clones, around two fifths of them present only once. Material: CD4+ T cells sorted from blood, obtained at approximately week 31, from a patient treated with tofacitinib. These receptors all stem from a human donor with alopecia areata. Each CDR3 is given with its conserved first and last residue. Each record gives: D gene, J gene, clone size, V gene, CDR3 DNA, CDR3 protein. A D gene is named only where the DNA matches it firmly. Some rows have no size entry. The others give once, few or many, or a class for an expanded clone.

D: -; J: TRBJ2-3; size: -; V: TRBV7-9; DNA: TGTGCCAGCAGCTTGGGGATAGACACAGATACGCAGTATTTT; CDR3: CASSLGIDTDTQYF
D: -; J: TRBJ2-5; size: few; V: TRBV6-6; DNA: TGTGCCAGCAGTTCCGGACCGGAGACCCAGTACTTC; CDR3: CASSSGPETQYF
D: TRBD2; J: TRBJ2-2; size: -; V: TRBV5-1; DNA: TGCGCCAGCAGCTTTAGCGGGGGAGTTACCGGGGAGCTGTTTTTT; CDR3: CASSFSGGVTGELFF
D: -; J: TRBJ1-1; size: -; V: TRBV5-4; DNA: TGTGCCAGCAGCTTAGAGAGCACTGAAGCTTTCTTT; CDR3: CASSLESTEAFF
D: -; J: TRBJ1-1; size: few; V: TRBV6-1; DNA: TGTGCCAGCAGAGACCGGGCCACCGGTTACACTGAAGCTTTCTTT; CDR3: CASRDRATGYTEAFF
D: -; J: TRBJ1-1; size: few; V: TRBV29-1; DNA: TGCAGCGTTGAAGGAAAAATGGCTTTGGGCACTGAAGCTTTCTTT; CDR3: CSVEGKMALGTEAFF
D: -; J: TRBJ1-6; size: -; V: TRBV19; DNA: TGTGCCAGTAGTATCCCGGGGTATTCACCCCTCCACTTT; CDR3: CASSIPGYSPLHF
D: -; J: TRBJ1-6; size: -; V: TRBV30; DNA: TGTGCCTGGAGTGGCCAGATTAATTCACCCCTCCACTTT; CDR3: CAWSGQINSPLHF
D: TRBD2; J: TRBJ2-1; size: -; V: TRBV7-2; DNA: TGTGCCAGCAGCTCAGCGGGGGGGATCTACAATGAGCAGTTCTTC; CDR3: CASSSAGGIYNEQFF
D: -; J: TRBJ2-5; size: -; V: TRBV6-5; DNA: TGTGCCAGCAGTCCGGGGGTGGGAGAGACCCAGTACTTC; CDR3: CASSPGVGETQYF
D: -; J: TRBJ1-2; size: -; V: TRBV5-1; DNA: TGCGCCAGCAGCTTGGGACAGACACCTTATGGCTACACCTTC; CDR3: CASSLGQTPYGYTF
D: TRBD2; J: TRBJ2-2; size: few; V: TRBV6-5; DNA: TGTGCCAGCAGAAAACCTAGCGGGACCGGGGAGCTGTTTTTT; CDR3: CASRKPSGTGELFF
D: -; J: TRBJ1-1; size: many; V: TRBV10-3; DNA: TGTGCCATCAGTGGGCACAACCTGAACACTGAAGCTTTCTTT; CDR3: CAISGHNLNTEAFF